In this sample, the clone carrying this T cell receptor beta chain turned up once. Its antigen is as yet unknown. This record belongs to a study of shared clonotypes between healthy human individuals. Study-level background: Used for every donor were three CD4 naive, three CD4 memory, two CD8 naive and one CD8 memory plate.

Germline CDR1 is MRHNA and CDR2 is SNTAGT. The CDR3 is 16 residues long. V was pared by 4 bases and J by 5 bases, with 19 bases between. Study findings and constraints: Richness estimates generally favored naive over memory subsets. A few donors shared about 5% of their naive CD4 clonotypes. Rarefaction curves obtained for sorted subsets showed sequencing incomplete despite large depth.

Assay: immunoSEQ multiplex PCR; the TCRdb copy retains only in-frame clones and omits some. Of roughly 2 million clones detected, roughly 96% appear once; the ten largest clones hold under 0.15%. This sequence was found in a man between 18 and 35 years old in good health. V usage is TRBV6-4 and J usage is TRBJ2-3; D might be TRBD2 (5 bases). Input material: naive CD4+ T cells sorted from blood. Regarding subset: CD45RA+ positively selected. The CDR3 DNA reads TGTGCCAGCAGTGTCCTAAACTTTGATCGGGGAGATACGCAGTATTTT. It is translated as CASSVLNFDRGDTQYF.